This T cell receptor (beta chain) is drawn from a study of radiotherapy plus CTLA-4 blockade in lung cancer. Study findings and constraints: There was expansion of tumor-derived TCR clones in blood after radiotherapy plus ipilimumab.

For this clone: Its target is unknown.

The protocol was immunoSEQ multiplex PCR, while the TCRdb copy is restricted to in-frame clones and leaves out a portion. The table has roughly 57,000 clones, 70% to 85% seen once. There are 12 residues in the CDR3. The V segment lost 10 bases and the J segment 5 bases; nucleotides outside the gene matches: 8. Germline V gives CDR1 ENHRY, CDR2 SYGVKD. The sample in question was peripheral blood, obtained from a patient treated with radiotherapy plus ipilimumab. This sequence originates from a human donor with non-small cell lung cancer whose response to radiotherapy plus ipilimumab could not be evaluated. The genes are TRBV10-3 and TRBJ2-7; the match to TRBD2 covers 7 bases. In DNA, the CDR3 is TGTGCCACGAGGACTAGAGCAGACGAGCAGTACTTC. Encoded protein: CATRTRADEQYF.